This T cell receptor (beta chain) was sequenced for a study of tumor-infiltrating lymphocytes in primary liver carcinoma. Study overall: Surgeons resected the patients' primary liver carcinomas. Among the tumors, stages were T1-T3 N0M0 and sizes roughly 4.2 to 10 cm.

CDR3 length: 13 residues. Trimming removed 2 bases at V and 3 bases at J, with 7 bases between. Germline-derived CDR1 and CDR2 are MNHEY and SVGAGI. Study outcomes and limitations: Paired tumor-adjacent and tumor-blood samples overlapped less than tumor region pairs did. A significantly higher top-250-clone fraction was found in tumors than in blood (p = 0.039).

The researchers produced TCR beta cDNA from around 500 ng total RNA with a constant-region primer. Three nested multiplex PCR rounds of slightly modified ARM-PCR generated TCR beta libraries. Two initial PCR rounds of around 9 cycles each paired TRBV1-TRBV30 forward primers with a C-beta reverse primer. TCRdb processed the multiplex PCR reads anew with MiXCR; each CDR3 protein has one entry. The sample holds approximately 310,000 distinct CDR3 sequences, 65% seen once. Comment on this clonotype: Its antigen is undetermined. Given a much more abundant clone one base away, this may be a read error.

Germline DNA was extracted alongside blood RNA, which was obtained from unsorted whole blood. Sequenced: peripheral blood. V usage is TRBV6-5 and J usage is TRBJ2-5, with D unresolved. The sequence came from a man aged 35 to 55 with primary liver carcinoma and hepatitis B virus infection. CDR3 loop: CASSYTVEETQYF. CDR3 bases: TGTGCCAGCAGTTACACAGTAGAAGAGACCCAGTACTTC.